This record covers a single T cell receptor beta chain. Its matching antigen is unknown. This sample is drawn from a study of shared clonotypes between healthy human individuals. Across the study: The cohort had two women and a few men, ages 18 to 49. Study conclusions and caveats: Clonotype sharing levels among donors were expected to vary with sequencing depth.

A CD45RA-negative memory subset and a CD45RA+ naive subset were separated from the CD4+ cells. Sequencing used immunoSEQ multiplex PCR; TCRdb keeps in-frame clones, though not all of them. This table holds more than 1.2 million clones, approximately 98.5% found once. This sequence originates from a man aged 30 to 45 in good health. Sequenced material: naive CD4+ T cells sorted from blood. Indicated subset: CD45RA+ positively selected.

CDR3 DNA: TGTGCCAGCTCACCACCGGTGGGAGGATCCCACGAGCAGTACTTC. Amino acid sequence: CASSPPVGGSHEQYF. The V and J genes are TRBV18 and TRBJ2-7; the D gene is possibly TRBD2 (6 bases). The V gene's germline CDR1 is KGHSH and CDR2 LQKENI. CDR3 length: 15 residues. The V gene lost 0 bases and the J gene lost 5 bases, with 14 bases spanning the gap.